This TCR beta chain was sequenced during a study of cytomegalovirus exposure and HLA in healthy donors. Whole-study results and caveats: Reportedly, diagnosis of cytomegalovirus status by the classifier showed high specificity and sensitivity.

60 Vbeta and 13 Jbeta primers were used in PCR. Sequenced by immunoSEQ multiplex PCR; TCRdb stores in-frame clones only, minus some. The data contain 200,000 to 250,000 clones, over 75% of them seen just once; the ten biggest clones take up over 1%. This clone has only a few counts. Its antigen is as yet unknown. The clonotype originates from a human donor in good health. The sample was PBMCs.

The DNA of the CDR3 is TGTGCCAGCAGTGAAGTACCGGGAGAGACCCAGTACTTC. Amino acid sequence: CASSEVPGETQYF. The V call is TRBV2, the J call TRBJ2-5, with D unresolved. This CDR3 has 13 amino acids. Germline V gene data show CDR1 as SNHLY and CDR2 as FYNNEI. V was pared by 1 base and J by 4 bases, with 7 bases between. The variable domain in full, with the rest retrieved from reference TRBV2 and TRBJ2-5, is EPEVTQTPSHQVTQMGQEVILRCVPISNHLYFYWYRQILGQKVEFLVSFYNNEISEKSEIFDDQFSVERPDGSNFTLKIRSTKLEDSAMYFCASSEVPGETQYFGPGTRLLVL.